The present T cell receptor (beta chain) was sequenced within a study of T cell responses to AZD1222 COVID-19 vaccine. Study context: Second-dose recipients at about 4 or about 12 weeks were treated as one pooled group.

Repertoires were generated with immunoSEQ multiplex PCR, while TCRdb's copy carries only in-frame clones and drops some. Of around 110,000 clones in the sample, around nine tenths were seen once. The table lists this clone with a count of one. The CDR3 has 14 residues. Per the germline V gene, CDR1 is SEHNR and CDR2 is FQNEAQ (reference sequence). V lost 5 bases and J lost 3; bases outside the gene matches: 4. The TCR was taken from an adult in good health. This sequence joins TRBV7-9 and TRBJ2-1, with 7 bases that match TRBD2. The starting material was peripheral blood, obtained on day 0 of AZD1222 vaccination. CDR3 sequence reads: CASSPGLHYNEQFF. The CDR3 DNA sequence: TGTGCCAGCAGCCCGGGACTACACTACAATGAGCAGTTCTTC. Complete variable domain (other parts from reference TRBV7-9 and TRBJ2-1): DTGVSQNPRHKITKRGQNVTFRCDPISEHNRLYWYRQTLGQGPEFLTYFQNEAQLEKSRLLSDRFSAERPKGSFSTLEIQRTEQGDSAMYLCASSPGLHYNEQFFGPGTRLTVL.